The clone carrying this T cell receptor beta chain was counted between two and nine times. The V gene's germline CDR1 is MDHEN and CDR2 SYDVKM. Trimming took 1 base from V and 5 from J, leaving 11 bases between them. The CDR3 consists of 14 residues. Symptom resolution, clearance, or two negative PCRs marked the recovered donors of Cohort 3. This record belongs to a study of blood T cell repertoires in COVID-19. Study-wide background: The cDNA or gDNA used as material had been derived from T cells, B-cell-depleted T cells, or PBMCs.

Authors' methods: Estimated nucleated cell counts came from reference gene primer amplification. The table came from immunoSEQ multiplex PCR; TCRdb's copy has only in-frame clones and leaves some out. V and J calls and clone size are those listed in that table; D and trimming were worked out from the DNA. The data show approximately 120,000 clones, with less than 90% seen just once and 15% to 20% held by the top ten. This receptor was obtained from a man aged 25 to 40 who had recovered from COVID-19. The J gene is TRBJ1-1, the V gene TRBV28; D not resolved. The sample taken for sequencing was PBMCs or T cells enriched from blood (not recorded which). CDR3: CASSLSLERTEAFF. The CDR3 DNA follows: TGTGCCAGCAGTTTATCTTTGGAGAGGACTGAAGCTTTCTTT.